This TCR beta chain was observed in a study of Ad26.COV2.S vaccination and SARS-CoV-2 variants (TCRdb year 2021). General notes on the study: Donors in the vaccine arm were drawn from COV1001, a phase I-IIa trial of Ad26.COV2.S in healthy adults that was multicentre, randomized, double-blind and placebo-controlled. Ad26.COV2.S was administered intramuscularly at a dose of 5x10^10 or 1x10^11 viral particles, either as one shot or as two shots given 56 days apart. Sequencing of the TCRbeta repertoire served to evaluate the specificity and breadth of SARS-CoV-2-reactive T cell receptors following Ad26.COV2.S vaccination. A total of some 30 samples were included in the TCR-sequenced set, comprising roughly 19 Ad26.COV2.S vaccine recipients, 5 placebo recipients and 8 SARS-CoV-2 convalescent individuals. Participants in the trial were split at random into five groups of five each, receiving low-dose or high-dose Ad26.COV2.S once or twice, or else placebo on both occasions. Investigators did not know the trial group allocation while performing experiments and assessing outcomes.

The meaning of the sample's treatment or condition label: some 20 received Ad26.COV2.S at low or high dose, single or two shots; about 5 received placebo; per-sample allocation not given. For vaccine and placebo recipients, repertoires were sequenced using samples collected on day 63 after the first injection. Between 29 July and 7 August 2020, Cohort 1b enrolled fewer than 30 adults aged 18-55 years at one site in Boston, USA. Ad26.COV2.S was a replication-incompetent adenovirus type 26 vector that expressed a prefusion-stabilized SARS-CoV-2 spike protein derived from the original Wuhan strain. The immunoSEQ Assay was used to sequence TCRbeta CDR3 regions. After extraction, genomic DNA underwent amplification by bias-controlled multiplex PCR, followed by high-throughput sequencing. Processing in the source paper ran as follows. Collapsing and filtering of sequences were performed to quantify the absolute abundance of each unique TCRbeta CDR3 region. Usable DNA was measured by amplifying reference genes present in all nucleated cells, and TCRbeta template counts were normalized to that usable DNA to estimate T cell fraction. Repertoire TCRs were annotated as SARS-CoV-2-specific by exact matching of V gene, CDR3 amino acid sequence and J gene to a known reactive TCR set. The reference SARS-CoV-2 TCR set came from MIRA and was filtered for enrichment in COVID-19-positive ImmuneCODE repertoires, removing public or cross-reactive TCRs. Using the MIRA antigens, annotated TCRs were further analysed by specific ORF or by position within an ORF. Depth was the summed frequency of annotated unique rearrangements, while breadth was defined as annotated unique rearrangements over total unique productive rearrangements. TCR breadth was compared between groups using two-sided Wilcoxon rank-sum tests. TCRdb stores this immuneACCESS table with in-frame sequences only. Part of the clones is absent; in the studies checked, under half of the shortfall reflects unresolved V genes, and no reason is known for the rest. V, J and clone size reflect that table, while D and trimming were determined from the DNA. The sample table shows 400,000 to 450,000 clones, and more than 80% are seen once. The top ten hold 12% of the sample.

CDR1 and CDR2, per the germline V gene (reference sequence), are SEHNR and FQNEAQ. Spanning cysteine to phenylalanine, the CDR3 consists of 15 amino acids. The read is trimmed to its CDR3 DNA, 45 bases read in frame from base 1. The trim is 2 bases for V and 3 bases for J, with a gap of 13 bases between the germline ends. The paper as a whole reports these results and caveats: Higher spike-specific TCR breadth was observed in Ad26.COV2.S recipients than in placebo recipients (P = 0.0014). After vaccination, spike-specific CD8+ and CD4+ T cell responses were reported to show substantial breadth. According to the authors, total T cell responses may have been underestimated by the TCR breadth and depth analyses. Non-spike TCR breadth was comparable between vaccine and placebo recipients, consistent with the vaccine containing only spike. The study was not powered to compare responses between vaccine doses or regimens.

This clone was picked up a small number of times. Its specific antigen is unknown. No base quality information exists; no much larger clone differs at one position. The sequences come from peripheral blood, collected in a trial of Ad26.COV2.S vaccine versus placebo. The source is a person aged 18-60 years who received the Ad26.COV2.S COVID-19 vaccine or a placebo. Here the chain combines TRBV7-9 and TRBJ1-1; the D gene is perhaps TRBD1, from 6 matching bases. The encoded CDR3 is CASSLIWDKDTEAFF. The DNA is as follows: TGTGCCAGCAGCTTAATTTGGGACAAGGACACTGAAGCTTTCTTT.